Shown below are 32 T cell receptor beta chains from a single sample sequenced in a study of long-term antiretroviral therapy in people with HIV. An immunoSEQ assay, version v3.0, was performed at survey level. Here immunoSEQ multiplex PCR was the method, and the copy in TCRdb shows in-frame clones only, minus some. The sample contains roughly 38,000 clones, roughly 78% of which appear only once. The specimen was unsorted PBMCs, collected 3.4 years after starting antiretroviral therapy. All receptors come from a man aged 25-40 years with HIV.

The CDR3 loop reads CASSLQGRGEAFF. The CDR3 region has the DNA TGTGCCAGCAGTTTACAGGGGAGGGGGGAGGCTTTCTTT. The V call is TRBV2, the J call TRBJ1-1; 7 nucleotides agree with TRBD1. The ends lost 5 bases at V and 11 bases at J; junction bases unmatched: 11. CDR3 size: 13 residues. Germline CDR1 SNHLY, CDR2 FYNNEI.

V usage is TRBV7-7 and J usage is TRBJ2-7, with 9 bases identical to TRBD1. V shed 4 bases and J 5 bases; nucleotides not matched to a gene: 18. This CDR3 comprises 18 residues. The germline V gene encodes CDR1 SSHAT and CDR2 FNYEAQ (reference sequence). CDR3 protein: CASSSSPLTGGISDEQYF. CDR3 coding DNA: TGTGCCAGCAGCTCTTCTCCTTTGACAGGGGGGATCTCGGACGAGCAGTACTTC.

The genes are TRBV14 and TRBJ1-5; a weak D match, TRBD1 (6 bases). The CDR3 loop spans 21 amino acids. Germline CDR1 and CDR2: SGHDN and FVKESK. V gave up 0 bases and J gave up 6 bases, with 30 bases separating them. CDR3 loop: CASSQDRGEPQSTRLSQPQHF. The CDR3, as DNA: TGTGCCAGCAGCCAAGATAGGGGGGAACCTCAGAGTACGAGGCTGAGTCAGCCCCAGCATTTT.

V usage is TRBV18 and J usage is TRBJ2-3; no clear D. This CDR3 region has 15 residues. Trimming pared 3 bases from V and 0 bases from J, leaving 10 bases between. Germline CDR1 reads KGHSH; CDR2 reads LQKENI. CDR3 amino acids: CASSPSEPSTDTQYF. CDR3 in DNA: TGTGCCAGCTCACCTTCAGAACCAAGCACAGATACGCAGTATTTT.

The chain is built from TRBV15 and TRBJ2-2, with D perhaps TRBD1 or TRBD2 (5 bases each). Deletions cut 5 bases from V and 6 bases from J, with 10 bases between. CDR1 and CDR2 (germline): LNHNV, YYDKDF (reference sequence). The CDR3 consists of 13 residues. CDR3 residues: CATSGGGPGELFF. Here the CDR3 DNA reads TGTGCCACCAGCGGTGGGGGACCCGGGGAGCTGTTTTTT.

The chain recombines TRBV7-2 with TRBJ2-1, with 15 bases lining up with TRBD2. Losses at the gene ends were 4 bases for V and 6 bases for J; bases not matched to a gene: 13. Germline V gives CDR1 SGHTA, CDR2 FQGNSA. This CDR3 spans 19 amino acids. The CDR3 region is CASSSPGTSGRSGTNEQFF. DNA of the CDR3: TGTGCCAGCAGCTCCCCCGGGACTAGCGGGAGGAGTGGTACCAATGAGCAGTTCTTC.

This chain connects TRBV4-1 to TRBJ1-1, with unresolved D. The germline V and J ends were trimmed by 4 bases and 1 base, with 16 bases remaining between them. This CDR3 contains 16 residues. Germline V gene sequence: CDR1 MGHRA, CDR2 YSYEKL. In nucleotides, the CDR3 is TGCGCCAGCAGCCTAAAGTTTCCCAGGCGGAACACTGAAGCTTTCTTT. Its translation is CASSLKFPRRNTEAFF.

V usage is TRBV28 and J usage is TRBJ1-4; no definite D call. Deletions cut 6 bases from V and 8 bases from J, with 10 bases between. CDR1 is MDHEN, CDR2 SYDVKM, per germline. CDR3 length: 12 amino acids. This chain's CDR3 is CASSPLREKLFF. For the CDR3, the DNA is TGTGCCAGCAGCCCTCTTCGGGAAAAACTGTTTTTT.

The chain is built from TRBV7-8 and TRBJ2-5, with no clear D. The CDR3 is 13 residues long. Trimming took 0 bases from V and 7 from J, leaving 9 bases between them. Germline assignment: CDR1 SGHVS and CDR2 FQNEAQ. The chain's CDR3 is CASSLAWSGTQYF. The DNA for the CDR3 is TGTGCCAGCAGCTTAGCGTGGTCCGGGACCCAGTACTTC.

The chain couples TRBV6-1 to TRBJ2-7; D might be TRBD1 (7 bases). The CDR3 totals 13 residues. The V and J ends lost 6 bases and 7 bases respectively, with 16 bases between them. From germline, CDR1 is MNHNS and CDR2 SASEGT. This chain's CDR3 is CASSRRGEGEQYF. The CDR3 coding sequence is TGTGCCAGCAGCCGCAGGGGGGAAGGGGAGCAGTACTTC.

The chain couples TRBV27 to TRBJ1-3, with TRBD1 matching 8 bases. The CDR3 contains 15 residues. Germline loops: CDR1 MNHEY, CDR2 SMNVEV (reference sequence). With V trimmed by 8 bases and J by 0 bases, 6 bases remained unmatched. CDR3 residues: CASWDRWGSGNTIYF. CDR3 bases: TGTGCCAGCTGGGACAGGTGGGGCTCTGGAAACACCATATATTTT.

The V and J genes are TRBV28 and TRBJ1-5; a possible D gene is TRBD1 (5 bases). Germline lookup yields CDR1 MDHEN and CDR2 SYDVKM. V was clipped by 9 bases and J by 2 bases, with 14 bases between them. The CDR3 length is 14 residues. The CDR3 here is CASAGPAGNQPQHF. CDR3 DNA: TGTGCCAGTGCGGGGCCAGCCGGCAATCAGCCCCAGCATTTT.

V gene TRBV28 combines with J gene TRBJ1-3; D might be TRBD1 (6 bases). The V gene's germline CDR1 is MDHEN and CDR2 SYDVKM. This CDR3 region has 14 residues. Trimming pared 7 bases from V and 4 bases from J, leaving 14 bases between. Here the CDR3 reads CASTTTGTGNTIYF. The CDR3 bases are TGTGCCAGCACCACAACAGGGACGGGAAACACCATATATTTT.

The V call is TRBV7-9, the J call TRBJ1-4; D is undetermined. Trimming took 7 bases from V and 2 from J, leaving 17 bases between them. Per the germline V gene, CDR1 is SEHNR and CDR2 is FQNEAQ (reference sequence). CDR3 length equals 16 residues. The CDR3 protein is CASIDQGSQTNEKLFF. CDR3 bases: TGTGCCAGCATCGATCAAGGCTCGCAGACTAATGAAAAACTGTTTTTT.

This chain links TRBV7-2 with TRBJ2-7, with TRBD2 matching 15 bases. After removal of 3 bases from V and 3 bases from J, the junction contained 3 bases not matched to a gene. CDR3 length equals 16 residues. Germline loops: CDR1 SGHTA, CDR2 FQGNSA. CDR3 in DNA: TGTGCCAGCAGCTTGCAGGGACTAGCGGGAGGCTACGAGCAGTACTTC. Protein product: CASSLQGLAGGYEQYF.

The chain recombines TRBV13 with TRBJ2-2; D may be TRBD1 (5 bases). The V end was cut by 3 bases, the J end by 5 bases, with 10 bases between. Germline-derived CDR1 and CDR2 are PRHDT and FYEKMQ (reference sequence). This CDR3 contains 14 residues. CDR3 nucleotide sequence: TGTGCCAGCAGCTTGGGGCGCGCGACCGGGGAGCTGTTTTTT. Translation gives CASSLGRATGELFF.

A few counts support this clone. The rearrangement joins TRBV27 to TRBJ2-7, with 9 bases fitting TRBD2. Looked up from germline, CDR1 is MNHEY and CDR2 is SMNVEV (reference sequence). The CDR3 runs to 14 residues. J lost 5 bases, V lost 5 bases, and 7 bases had no gene match. The DNA of the CDR3 is TGTGCCAGCAGTCCCTGGACTAGCGAACACGAGCAGTACTTC. It is translated as CASSPWTSEHEQYF.

This clone was counted between two and nine times. The chain uses TRBV18 and TRBJ1-2; a weak D match, TRBD1 (5 bases). The CDR3 is made up of 16 amino acids. Trimming left V 2 bases short and J 0 bases short, with 13 bases between. Germline loops: CDR1 KGHSH, CDR2 LQKENI. The DNA for the CDR3 is TGTGCCAGCTCACCATCCTCTGGGGGAGCTAACTATGGCTACACCTTC. Encoded protein: CASSPSSGGANYGYTF. The whole variable domain, remainder taken from reference TRBV18 and TRBJ1-2, is NAGVMQNPRHLVRRRGQEARLRCSPMKGHSHVYWYRQLPEEGLKFMVYLQKENIIDESGMPKERFSAEFPKEGPSILRIQQVVRGDSAAYFCASSPSSGGANYGYTFGSGTRLTVV.

J is TRBJ2-2 and V is TRBV5-4; TRBD1 matches at 7 bases. Germline CDR1 reads SGHNT; CDR2 reads YYREEE (reference sequence). This CDR3 has 15 residues. The V and J ends lost 2 bases and 6 bases, in that order; junction bases with no gene match: 7. The CDR3 sequence: CASSLKGAVAGELFF. DNA for the CDR3: TGTGCCAGCAGCTTAAAGGGGGCTGTCGCCGGGGAGCTGTTTTTT.

This chain connects TRBV10-2 to TRBJ2-2; D ambiguous. The CDR3 is 15 residues long. Germline loops: CDR1 WSHSY, CDR2 SAAADI. V was shortened by 2 bases and J by 1 base, with 8 bases between the two germline ends. Written as DNA, the CDR3 is TGCGCCAGCAGTGAGGTTCAGTTGAACACCGGGGAGCTGTTTTTT. It codes for CASSEVQLNTGELFF.

The V gene is TRBV7-6, the J gene TRBJ2-5; TRBD1 matches 7 bases. The CDR3 loop spans 13 amino acids. The ends lost 5 bases at V and 2 bases at J; junction bases unmatched: 2. Germline CDR1 reads SGHVS; CDR2 reads FNYEAQ. The CDR3 spells CASSPGQQETQYF. In nucleotides, the CDR3 is TGTGCCAGCAGCCCGGGACAGCAAGAGACCCAGTACTTC. Full variable domain (missing parts from reference TRBV7-6 and TRBJ2-5): GAGVSQSPRYKVTKRGQDVALRCDPISGHVSLYWYRQALGQGPEFLTYFNYEAQQDKSGLPNDRFSAERPEGSISTLTIQRTEQRDSAMYRCASSPGQQETQYFGPGTRLLVL.

The gene calls are TRBV5-1 and TRBJ2-1; D tentatively reads TRBD1 or TRBD2 (5 bases each). The V gene's germline CDR1 is SGHRS and CDR2 YFSETQ. With 4 bases removed from V and 2 bases from J, the gap between germline ends came to 10 bases. The CDR3 contains 14 residues. The CDR3 is CASSPGPTYNEQFF. CDR3 sequence (DNA): TGCGCCAGCAGCCCGGGGCCGACCTACAATGAGCAGTTCTTC.

The gene calls are TRBV30 and TRBJ1-5; TRBD1 matches 7 bases. Germline CDR1 is GTSNPN and CDR2 is SVGIG (reference sequence). The CDR3 contains 14 residues. V was clipped by 1 base and J by 4 bases; unmatched bases: 4. The CDR3 is CAWSEQGMNQPQHF. As DNA, the CDR3 is TGTGCCTGGAGTGAACAGGGGATGAATCAGCCCCAGCATTTT. Looking up the rest from reference TRBV30 and TRBJ1-5 gives the full variable domain: SQTIHQWPATLVQPVGSPLSLECTVEGTSNPNLYWYRQAAGRGLQLLFYSVGIGQISSEVPQNLSASRPQDRQFILSSKKLLLSDSGFYLCAWSEQGMNQPQHFGDGTRLSIL.

CDR3 nucleotide sequence: TGTGCCAGCAGCTTGGTAAAAGAGACCCAGTACTTC. This encodes CASSLVKETQYF. The rearrangement joins TRBV5-6 to TRBJ2-5; D is unclear. The CDR3 runs to 12 residues. Germline V gene lookup returns CDR1 SGHDT and CDR2 YYEEEE. V lost 0 bases, J lost 3 bases, and 3 bases lay in between.

Here the CDR3 DNA reads TGCGCCAGCAGCTCCAGCCTAGCGGTATACGAGCAGTACTTC. Protein sequence: CASSSSLAVYEQYF. This sequence joins TRBV5-1 and TRBJ2-7, with 7 bases aligning to TRBD2. Germline lookup yields CDR1 SGHRS and CDR2 YFSETQ. The CDR3 length is 14 residues. J was trimmed by 4 bases and V by 3 bases; bases with no gene match: 7.

The rearrangement links TRBV29-1 to TRBJ1-2; 9 bases line up with TRBD1. Germline V lookup: CDR1 SQVTM, CDR2 ANQGSEA. Trimming took 4 bases from V and 5 from J; bases not matched to a gene: 5. The CDR3 runs to 13 residues. For the CDR3, the DNA is TGCAGCGTTGTTACAGGGGGCGCGTATGGCTACACCTTC. It is translated as CSVVTGGAYGYTF.

The genes are TRBV5-1 and TRBJ2-3; tentatively, D is TRBD2 (6 bases). Between the trimmed V and J ends, which lost 5 bases and 2 bases, there was a span of 12 bases. The CDR3 runs to 14 residues. In germline, CDR1 is SGHRS, CDR2 YFSETQ. The CDR3 region has the DNA TGCGCCAGCAGTGGGGACTGGCCCACAGATACGCAGTATTTT. Its translation: CASSGDWPTDTQYF.

The chain links TRBV5-4 to TRBJ2-7; 7 bases map to TRBD2. Trimming cost V 5 bases and J 2 bases; bases outside gene matches: 10. The germline V gene has CDR1 SGHNT and CDR2 YYREEE (reference sequence). This CDR3 is built from 15 residues. The CDR3 is CASSRGGDQTYEQYF. CDR3 nucleotides: TGTGCCAGCAGTCGGGGAGGGGATCAGACCTACGAGCAGTACTTC.

This clone was seen only once. This chain joins TRBV7-8 and TRBJ1-2; D is unclear. V lost 5 bases to trimming and J lost 4 bases, with 14 bases between them. Germline CDR1 is SGHVS and CDR2 is FQNEAQ. This CDR3 has 14 amino acids. CDR3 amino acids: CASSPRSSTYGYTF. DNA of the CDR3: TGTGCCAGCAGCCCAAGGTCGTCGACCTATGGCTACACCTTC.

This chain connects TRBV4-3 to TRBJ2-7; weak D call: TRBD2 (6 bases). The CDR3 consists of 14 residues. Trimming took 0 bases from V and 2 from J, leaving 8 bases between them. Germline V lookup: CDR1 LGHNA, CDR2 YSLEER. For the CDR3, the DNA is TGCGCCAGCAGCCAAGATAGCGGAGCCTACGAGCAGTACTTC. Translation gives CASSQDSGAYEQYF.

The V call is TRBV5-6, the J call TRBJ2-7, with D maybe TRBD2 (5 bases). Trimming took off 6 bases at V and 6 bases at J, with 16 bases between the two ends. From germline, CDR1 is SGHDT and CDR2 YYEEEE. The CDR3 runs to 13 residues. This chain's CDR3 is CASINPLRGEQYF. CDR3 nucleotide sequence: TGTGCCAGCATCAATCCCCTACGGGGCGAGCAGTACTTC.

The rearrangement links TRBV7-6 to TRBJ2-2; D ambiguous. The CDR3 is made up of 14 amino acids. Germline CDR1 reads SGHVS; CDR2 reads FNYEAQ. Between the trimmed V and J ends, which lost 1 base and 4 bases, there was a span of 7 bases. The CDR3 loop reads CASSLGASTGELFF. In DNA form, the CDR3 reads TGTGCCAGCAGCTTAGGGGCCAGCACCGGGGAGCTGTTTTTT.